The clone carrying this TCR beta chain occurred once. The data derive from a study of blood T cell repertoires in COVID-19. The CDR3 loop spans 12 amino acids. The ends were cut back, 7 bases at V and 9 bases at J, with 15 bases in the middle. Assay used: immunoSEQ multiplex PCR; TCRdb lists only in-frame clones, some missing. This table holds fewer than 150,000 clones, roughly 80% found once. The clonotype was recovered from a woman aged 45-65 years with acute or convalescent COVID-19. The specimen sequenced was peripheral blood. This chain uses TRBV12-3 or TRBV12-4 with TRBJ1-1; a possible D gene is TRBD1 (5 bases). This chain's CDR3 is CASNLSRQKAFF. CDR3 bases: TGTGCCAGCAACCTATCCCGACAGAAAGCTTTCTTT.